The clone carrying this T cell receptor (beta chain) came up a few times. The antigen remains unidentified. Germline V gives CDR1 SNHLY, CDR2 FYNNEI. Deletions cut 6 bases from V and 5 bases from J, with 14 bases between. The CDR3 totals 14 residues. With a J-beta primer mix and a sample-barcoded 5' primer, a second PCR ran about 6 to 11 cycles. Via MiXCR, TCRdb re-called the 5' RACE reads, giving one row per CDR3 protein. The table records 710,000 or so distinct CDR3 sequences, about 32% of them present only once. These data are taken from a study of blood T cells in healthy people across ages. Overall study results and limits: Estimates based on one million T cells were treated as lower bounds.

V and J are TRBV2 and TRBJ1-5; the D is unclear. The origin of this receptor is a woman at least 80 years old in good health. The specimen sequenced was blood. CDR3 sequence: CASSPDSGYQPQHF. The CDR3 bases are TGTGCCAGCAGCCCCGATTCCGGGTATCAGCCCCAGCATTTT.